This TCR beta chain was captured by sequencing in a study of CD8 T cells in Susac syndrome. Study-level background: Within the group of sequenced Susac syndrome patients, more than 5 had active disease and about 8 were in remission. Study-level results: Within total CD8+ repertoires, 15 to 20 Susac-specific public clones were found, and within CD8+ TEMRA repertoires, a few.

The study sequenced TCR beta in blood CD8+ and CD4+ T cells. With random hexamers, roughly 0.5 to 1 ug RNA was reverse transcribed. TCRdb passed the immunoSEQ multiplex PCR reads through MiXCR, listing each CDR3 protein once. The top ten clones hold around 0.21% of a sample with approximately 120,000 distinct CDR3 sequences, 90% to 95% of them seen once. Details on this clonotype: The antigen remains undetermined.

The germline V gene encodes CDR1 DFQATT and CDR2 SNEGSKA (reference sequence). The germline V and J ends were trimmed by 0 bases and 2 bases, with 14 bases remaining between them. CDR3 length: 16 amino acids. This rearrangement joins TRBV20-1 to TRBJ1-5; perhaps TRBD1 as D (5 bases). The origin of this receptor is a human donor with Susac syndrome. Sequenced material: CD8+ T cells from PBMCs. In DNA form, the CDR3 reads TGCAGTGCTAGAGATCGGTACTCACAGGGCAATCAGCCCCAGCATTTT. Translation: CSARDRYSQGNQPQHF.